This T cell receptor beta chain came from a study of blood T cell repertoires in COVID-19. Trimming removed 2 bases at V and 1 base at J, with 16 bases between. CDR1 and CDR2 (germline): MNHEY, SVGEGT. This CDR3 region has 17 residues. Original methodology: Using reference gene primer amplification, nucleated cell counts were estimated. Sequencing used immunoSEQ multiplex PCR; TCRdb keeps in-frame clones, though not all of them. The V and J calls and clone size come from that table; D and trimming were worked out from the DNA. Seen here are approximately 250,000 clones, over 75% observed once, and the top ten hold around 7.8%.

This TCR derives from a human donor in a cohort sampled during active COVID-19. Sequenced material: peripheral blood. This rearrangement joins TRBV6-2 or TRBV6-3 to TRBJ2-3, with a possible D match to TRBD1 (5 bases). CDR3 bases: TGTGCCAGCAGTTACATGCCTGGGGCCCCGGGCACAGATACGCAGTATTTT. Its translation is CASSYMPGAPGTDTQYF.